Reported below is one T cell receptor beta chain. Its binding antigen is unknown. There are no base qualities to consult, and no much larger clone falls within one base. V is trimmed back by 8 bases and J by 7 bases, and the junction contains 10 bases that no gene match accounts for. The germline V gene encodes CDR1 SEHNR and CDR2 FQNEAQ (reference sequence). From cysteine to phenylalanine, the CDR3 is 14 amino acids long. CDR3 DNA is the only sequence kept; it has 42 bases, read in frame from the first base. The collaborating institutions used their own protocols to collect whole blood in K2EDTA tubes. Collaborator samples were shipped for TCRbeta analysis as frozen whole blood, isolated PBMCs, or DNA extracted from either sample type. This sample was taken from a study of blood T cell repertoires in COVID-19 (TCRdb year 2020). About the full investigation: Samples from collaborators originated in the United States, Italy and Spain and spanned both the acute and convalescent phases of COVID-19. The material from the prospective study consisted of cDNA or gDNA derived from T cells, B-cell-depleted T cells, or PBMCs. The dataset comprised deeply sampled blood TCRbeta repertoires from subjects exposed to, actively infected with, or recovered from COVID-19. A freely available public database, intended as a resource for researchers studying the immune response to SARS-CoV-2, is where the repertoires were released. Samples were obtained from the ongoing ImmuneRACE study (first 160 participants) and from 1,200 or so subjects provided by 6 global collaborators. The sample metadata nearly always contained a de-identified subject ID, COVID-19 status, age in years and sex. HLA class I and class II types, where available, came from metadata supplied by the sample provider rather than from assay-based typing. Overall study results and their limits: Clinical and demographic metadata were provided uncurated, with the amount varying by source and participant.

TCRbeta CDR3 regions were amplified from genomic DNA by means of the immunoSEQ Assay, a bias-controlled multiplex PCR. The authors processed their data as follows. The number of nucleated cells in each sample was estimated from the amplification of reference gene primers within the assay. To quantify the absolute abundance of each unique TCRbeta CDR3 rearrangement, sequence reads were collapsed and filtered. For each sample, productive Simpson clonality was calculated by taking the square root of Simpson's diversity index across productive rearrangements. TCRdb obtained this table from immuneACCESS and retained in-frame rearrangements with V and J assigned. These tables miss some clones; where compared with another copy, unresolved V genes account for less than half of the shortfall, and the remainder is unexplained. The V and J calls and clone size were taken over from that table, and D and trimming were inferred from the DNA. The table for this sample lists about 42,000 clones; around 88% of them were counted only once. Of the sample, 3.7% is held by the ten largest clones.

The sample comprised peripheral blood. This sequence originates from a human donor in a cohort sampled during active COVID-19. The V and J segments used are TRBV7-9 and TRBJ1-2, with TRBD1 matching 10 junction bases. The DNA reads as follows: TGTGCCAGCGGTATAGGGACAGGGGCCACTGGCTACACCTTC. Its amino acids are CASGIGTGATGYTF.